This TCR beta chain was captured by sequencing in a study of T-cell reconstitution after alpha-beta-depleted transplantation in children. This CDR3 contains 13 residues. V dropped 3 bases and J dropped 7 bases, with 10 bases sitting between them. Germline lookup yields CDR1 SGHNT and CDR2 YENEEA. This clonotype was observed a handful of times. As yet, its antigen is unknown. Researchers prepared the TCRbeta library using unique molecular identifiers, the study reports. A single record per CDR3 protein comes from TCRdb applying MiXCR to the PCR reads. This table has around 370,000 distinct CDR3 sequences, roughly 17% appearing once. Study-wide results and caveats: Diversity of TCRbeta at day 60 was high in some patients, arising from surviving recipient T cells and thymic progenitors.

This receptor was identified in a male patient under 10 years old who had a stem cell transplant for acute lymphoblastic leukemia, so the T cells may come from the graft donor. The material sequenced was PBMCs, mostly from graft donor cells, taken 360 days after TCRalphabeta/CD19-depleted stem cell transplant. The rearrangement joins TRBV11-3 to TRBJ2-1, with D perhaps matching TRBD1 or TRBD2 (5 bases each). CDR3 amino acids: CASSFIWGNEQFF. Written as DNA, the CDR3 is TGTGCCAGCAGCTTCATCTGGGGGAATGAGCAGTTCTTC.